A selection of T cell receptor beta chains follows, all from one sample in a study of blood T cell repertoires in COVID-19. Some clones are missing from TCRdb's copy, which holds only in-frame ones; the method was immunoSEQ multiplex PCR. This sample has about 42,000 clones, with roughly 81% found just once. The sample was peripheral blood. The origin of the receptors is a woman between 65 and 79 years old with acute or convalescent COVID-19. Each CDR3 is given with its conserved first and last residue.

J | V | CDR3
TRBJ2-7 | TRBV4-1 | CASSHTRVAGDTYEQYF
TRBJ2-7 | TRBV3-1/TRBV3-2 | CASSQGTGGGEQYF
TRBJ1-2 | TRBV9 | CASSVGQGLNYGYTF
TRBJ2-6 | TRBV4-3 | CASSQFQAGANVLTF
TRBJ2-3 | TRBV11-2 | CASSLDEGASTDTQYF
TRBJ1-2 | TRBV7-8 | CASSSRDSRPYGYTF
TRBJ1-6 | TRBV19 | CASSIRDRYNSPLHF
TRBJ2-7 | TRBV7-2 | CASSPEASGINEQYF
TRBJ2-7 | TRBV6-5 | CASSYSRGYEQYF
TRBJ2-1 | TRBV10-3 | CAISEPSTTEQFF
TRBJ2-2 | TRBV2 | CASSSSGGFSGELFF
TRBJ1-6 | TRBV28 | CASTLRRLDSPLHF
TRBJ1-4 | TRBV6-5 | CASSYSILQGGKLFF
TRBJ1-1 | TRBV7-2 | CASSSDRGLLVEAFF
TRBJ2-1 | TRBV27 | CASSLTGVSYNEQFF
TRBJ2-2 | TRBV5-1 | CASSLGGLGTGELFF
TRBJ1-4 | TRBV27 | CASRSQGARGELFF
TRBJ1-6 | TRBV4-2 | CASSRGGTVDSPLHF
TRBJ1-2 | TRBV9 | CASSTPLGGDYTF
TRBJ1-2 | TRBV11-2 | CASSLGGTGQSYGYTF
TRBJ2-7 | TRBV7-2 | CASSLGGRARAYEQYF
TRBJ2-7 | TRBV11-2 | CASSATQGLGEQYF
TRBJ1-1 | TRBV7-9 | CASSFGGGRHTEAFF
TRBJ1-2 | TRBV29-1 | CSVGGQANYGYTF
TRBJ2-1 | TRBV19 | CASSLGLGRDEQFF
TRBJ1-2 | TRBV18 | CASSPGQYGYTF
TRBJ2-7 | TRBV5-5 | CASSFNGQGSYEQYF
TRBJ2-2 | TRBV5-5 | CASKKGVNTGELFF
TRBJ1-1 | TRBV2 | CASSEADRGLPEAFF
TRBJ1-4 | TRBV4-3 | CASSQEQGNNEKLFF
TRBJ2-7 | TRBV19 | CASSIAGEFNEQYF
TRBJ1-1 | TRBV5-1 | CASSPRTGNTEAFF
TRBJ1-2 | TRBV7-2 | CASSSDPRQTYGYTF
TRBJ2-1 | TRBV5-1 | CASNVAGRVEQFF
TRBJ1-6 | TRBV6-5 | CASSYSNEAGSPLHF
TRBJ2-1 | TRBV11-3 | CASSLGWLAGINEQFF